These 9 T cell receptor beta chains share one sample of origin, sequenced in a study of metastatic and nonmetastatic thyroid tumors. MiXCR was used by TCRdb to re-call the PCR reads. Of about 31,000 clones listed, roughly a fifth are singletons. None of the patients had undergone any treatment ahead of thyroid surgery. Sequencing used blood. Every receptor here comes from a female donor with papillary thyroid cancer or a benign thyroid nodule (not recorded which). Some clones in this sample may be carry-over from other donors' samples.

The V call is TRBV6-2 or TRBV6-3, the J call TRBJ1-1; no clear D. Germline loops: CDR1 MNHEY, CDR2 SVGEGT. The CDR3 has 15 amino acids. V was cut by 7 bases and J by 1 base, with 16 bases left in between. The CDR3 loop is CASNASGRPNTEAFF. CDR3 DNA sequence: TGTGCCAGCAACGCATCGGGCAGACCGAACACTGAAGCTTTCTTT.

This clone was seen only once. This rearrangement joins TRBV20-1 to TRBJ1-6; 7 bases are a match to TRBD1. Germline V gene lookup returns CDR1 DFQATT and CDR2 SNEGSKA (reference sequence). V was pared by 2 bases and J by 8 bases, with 3 bases of the junction left unmatched. The CDR3 spans 13 residues. The CDR3 DNA sequence: TGCAGTGCTAGAAGACAGGGTGATTCACCCCTCCACTTT. Translated: CSARRQGDSPLHF.

This clone is categorized as medium-sized (0.01 to 0.1%). The V call is TRBV19, the J call TRBJ2-7; no clear D gene. The V gene's germline CDR1 is LNHDA and CDR2 SQIVND (reference sequence). This CDR3 contains 13 residues. Trimming shortened V by 0 bases and J by 5 bases, and 8 bases separated the two germline ends. The CDR3 DNA reads as TGTGCCAGTAGTATAGATCTGTCCAACGAGCAGTACTTC. Protein product: CASSIDLSNEQYF.

This clone was observed at least ten times. Here the CDR3 DNA reads TGTGCCAGCTCACTATCGGGACAGGGGGAGATCGGACTGTTTTTT. Encoded protein: CASSLSGQGEIGLFF. The chain uses TRBV18 and TRBJ1-4; 11 positions match TRBD1. The CDR3 has 15 residues. Germline values: CDR1 KGHSH, CDR2 LQKENI. Losses at the gene ends were 4 bases for V and 13 bases for J; bases not matched to a gene: 11.

Worth noting for this clone: At one of its ends the junction is not consistent with the germline gene, which may arise from a read error. The V gene is TRBV6-5, the J gene TRBJ2-3; 7 positions agree with TRBD2. There are 14 residues in the CDR3. Germline-derived CDR1 and CDR2 are MNHEY and SVGAGI. This chain's CDR3 is CASSDSTSSDTQYF. CDR3 sequence (DNA): TGTGCCAGCAGTGACTCGACTAGCTCAGATACGCAGTATTTT.

Comments on this clone: Possible read error: a much larger clone is one base away. The genes are TRBV6-1 and TRBJ1-5, with D uncertain. V gave up 5 bases and J gave up 7 bases, with 12 bases separating them. Per germline, CDR1 MNHNS and CDR2 SASEGT. The CDR3 is 13 residues long. CDR3 sequence (DNA): TGTGCCAGCAGTCTTCTTGTCGAACAGCCCCAGCATTTT. The encoded protein is CASSLLVEQPQHF.

By share, this clone ranks as medium-sized. V gene TRBV20-1 combines with J gene TRBJ2-7; 8 bases line up with TRBD2. Trimming cost V 3 bases and J 7 bases; bases outside gene matches: 11. The CDR3 covers 14 residues. CDR1 is DFQATT and CDR2 is SNEGSKA in the germline V gene (reference sequence). CDR3 bases: TGCAGTGCTAGCACGGGGGGGTCCCTATTTGAGCAGTACTTC. Protein sequence: CSASTGGSLFEQYF.

This clone is medium-sized by share. The chain carries TRBV6-1 and TRBJ2-3, with D uncertain. Germline V gene lookup returns CDR1 MNHNS and CDR2 SASEGT. The CDR3 contains 11 residues. With 8 bases removed from V and 2 bases from J, the gap between germline ends came to 5 bases. The CDR3 DNA sequence: TGTGCCAGCGCGGACACAGATACGCAGTATTTT. Translated: CASADTDTQYF.

There are many counts of this clone. The V gene is TRBV19, the J gene TRBJ2-5; 7 nucleotides align to TRBD2. This CDR3 is built from 14 residues. Germline assignment: CDR1 LNHDA and CDR2 SQIVND (reference sequence). The V gene end was trimmed by 5 bases and the J gene end by 1 base; junction bases not matched to a gene: 4. The CDR3 loop reads CASSEGGTQETQYF. The CDR3 coding sequence is TGTGCCAGTAGTGAGGGAGGGACCCAAGAGACCCAGTACTTC.